This note documents a single T cell receptor (beta chain) sequence. Its target is unknown. Unique molecular identifiers had been added to the TCR beta cDNA libraries. From the PCR reads, TCRdb called clonotypes with MiXCR, one entry per CDR3 protein. This sample carries approximately 180,000 distinct CDR3 sequences, 30% of them seen once, and the ten largest clones take less than 1.6%. This CDR3 has 14 residues. The V gene end was trimmed by 6 bases and the J gene end by 3 bases; junction bases not matched to a gene: 8. The germline CDR1 and CDR2 sequences are SGHRS and YFSETQ. The record originates from a study of post-analysis software for immune sequencing data. The study's findings and limits: Among several TRBV segments more frequent in patients than controls were TRBV5-6, TRBV5-1 and TRBV20-1.

Sequenced: blood. This clonotype was obtained from a girl between 5 and 17 years old with multiple sclerosis. The chain recombines TRBV5-1 with TRBJ1-1; 7 bases are a match to TRBD1. The CDR3 DNA reads TGCGCCAGCACCCGGGACAGCCTGGACACTGAAGCTTTCTTT. Protein sequence: CASTRDSLDTEAFF.